This T cell receptor beta chain was captured in a study of CD8 T cells in Susac syndrome. Random hexamers were used to reverse transcribe the RNA input (about 0.5 to 1 ug). An immunoSEQ multiplex PCR generated amplified TCR beta CDR3 products spanning 54 Vbeta and 13 Jbeta. TCRdb re-called the immunoSEQ multiplex PCR reads through MiXCR, storing one row per CDR3 protein. Here the sample spans tens of thousands of distinct CDR3 sequences, approximately 94% being singletons. The sequence was obtained from a human donor with Susac syndrome. Sequencing used CD8+ T cells from PBMCs.

The CDR3 reads CSARDPYNEQFF. CDR3 nucleotide sequence: TGCAGTGCTAGAGATCCCTACAATGAGCAGTTCTTC. The chain couples TRBV20-1 to TRBJ2-1; no firm D call. The ends were cut back, 0 bases at V and 2 bases at J, with 2 bases in the middle. Germline V CDR1 and CDR2: DFQATT, SNEGSKA (reference sequence). The CDR3 extends over 12 amino acids.